This TCR beta chain was sequenced for a study of Ad26.COV2.S vaccination and SARS-CoV-2 variants. A remark on this clone: Other DNA sequences in this specimen translate into the identical CDR3.

The germline CDR1 and CDR2 sequences are MNHEY and SVGEGT. This CDR3 is 12 amino acids long. Trimming shortened V by 2 bases and J by 1 base, and 2 bases separated the two germline ends. TCRdb's table, derived via immunoSEQ multiplex PCR, lists solely in-frame clones and lacks some. The repertoire holds roughly 300,000 clones, with around 90% as singletons. Treatment reported: around 19 received Ad26.COV2.S at low or high dose, single or two shots; 5 received placebo; per-sample allocation not given. Sampling happened 63 days after the first vaccine or placebo injection. The material sequenced was peripheral blood, taken in a trial of Ad26.COV2.S vaccine versus placebo. V gene TRBV6-2 or TRBV6-3 combines with J gene TRBJ2-5; no clear D gene. The sequence derives from a person between 18 and 59 years old who received the Ad26.COV2.S COVID-19 vaccine or a placebo. CDR3 nucleotide sequence: TGTGCCAGCAGTTACGGCCAAGAGACCCAGTACTTC. Protein: CASSYGQETQYF.